This TCR beta chain is from a study of blood T cells in healthy people across ages. V lost 3 bases and J lost 8, with 22 bases in between. In germline, CDR1 is LGHNA, CDR2 YSLEER. This CDR3 spans 16 amino acids. Together with a sample-barcoded 5' primer, a J-beta primer mix was included in a second PCR lasting roughly 6 to 12 cycles. From the 5' RACE reads, TCRdb called clonotypes with MiXCR, one entry per CDR3 protein. The sample comprises approximately 2,000,000 distinct CDR3 sequences, roughly two fifths of which are singletons, and roughly 23% rests with the top ten. The rearrangement uses TRBV4-3 and TRBJ1-2, with a tentative D call TRBD1 (5 bases). Sequenced: blood. The source of this sequence is a human donor in good health. CDR3 nucleotide sequence: TGCGCCAGCAGCCACGGCCGGGACGGAACTTATGTAGGCTACACCTTC. It encodes CASSHGRDGTYVGYTF.